The rows below give T cell receptor beta chains drawn from one sample of a study of blood T cells in healthy people across ages. TCRdb ran MiXCR on the 5' RACE reads and lists one entry per CDR3 protein. The sample lists around 970,000 distinct CDR3 sequences; roughly half were seen once. The sequenced sample consisted of blood. These receptor sequences come from a woman aged 55-69 years in good health. CDR3s include the opening cysteine and the closing phenylalanine or tryptophan. D genes are given only for firm matches. The size entry is marked missing in some rows and otherwise reads once, few, many or a size class.

TRBD2,NA,TRBV7-2,TRBJ2-5,CDSSLVVTSGSGETQYF,TGTGACAGCAGCTTAGTAGTTACTAGCGGGAGCGGGGAGACCCAGTACTTC
NA,NA,TRBV3-1,TRBJ2-3,CACSQGRRSTDTQYF,TGTGCCTGCAGCCAAGGACGGAGGAGCACAGATACGCAGTATTTT
NA,many,TRBV10-3,TRBJ1-6,CAISLGQNNSPLHF,TGTGCCATCAGCCTCGGACAAAATAATTCACCCCTCCACTTT
TRBD2,NA,TRBV5-1,TRBJ2-3,CASSLSAGSTDTQYF,TGCGCCAGCAGCTTGTCAGCGGGAAGCACAGATACGCAGTATTTT
TRBD1,few,TRBV29-1,TRBJ1-4,CSVVIQGEKLFF,TGCAGCGTTGTTATACAGGGGGAAAAACTGTTTTTT
NA,NA,TRBV4-1,TRBJ1-4,CASSQEGITDEKLFF,TGCGCCAGCAGCCAAGAGGGAATAACCGATGAAAAACTGTTTTTT
NA,NA,TRBV10-3,TRBJ1-1,CAISGQNTEAFF,TGTGCCATCTCGGGACAGAACACTGAAGCTTTCTTT
NA,NA,TRBV20-1,TRBJ2-1,CSARSPAIYEQFF,TGCAGTGCTAGGTCTCCTGCGATCTATGAGCAGTTCTTC
NA,NA,TRBV28,TRBJ2-6,CASMRGGSGANVLTF,TGTGCCAGCATGAGGGGGGGTTCTGGGGCCAACGTCCTGACTTTC
TRBD2,NA,TRBV20-1,TRBJ2-7,CSARDAGTTTREQYF,TGCAGTGCTAGAGACGCCGGGACTACCACGCGCGAGCAGTACTTC
NA,NA,TRBV20-1,TRBJ1-6,CNATAGDYNSPLHF,TGCAATGCCACCGCAGGGGACTATAATTCACCCCTCCACTTT
NA,NA,TRBV6-2/TRBV6-3,TRBJ2-7,CASSYSSRVGYEQYF,TGTGCCAGCAGTTACTCGTCCAGGGTGGGGTACGAGCAGTACTTC
NA,many,TRBV7-9,TRBJ1-2,CASSLSTGYGYTF,TGTGCCAGCAGCTTATCTACAGGCTATGGCTACACCTTC
TRBD2,few,TRBV20-1,TRBJ2-1,CSATQAGIHNEQFF,TGCAGTGCTACCCAAGCGGGGATACACAATGAGCAGTTCTTC
TRBD2,NA,TRBV9,TRBJ2-5,CASSGSLAGRNEQYF,TGTGCCAGCAGCGGGAGCCTAGCGGGAAGGAATGAGCAGTACTTC
TRBD1,NA,TRBV5-6,TRBJ2-1,CASSRVGGTGHNEQFF,TGTGCCAGCAGCAGGGTTGGAGGGACAGGGCACAATGAGCAGTTCTTC
TRBD2,NA,TRBV5-1,TRBJ2-7,CASSLVLAGVNDEQYF,TGCGCCAGCAGCTTGGTTCTAGCGGGAGTTAACGACGAGCAGTACTTC
TRBD1,NA,TRBV27,TRBJ2-7,CASSFSGQGISEQYF,TGTGCCAGCAGTTTCAGCGGACAGGGGATATCCGAGCAGTACTTC
NA,NA,TRBV7-6,TRBJ2-5,CASGSGPGVWETQYF,TGTGCCAGCGGCTCCGGTCCCGGGGTATGGGAGACCCAGTACTTC
NA,few,TRBV20-1,TRBJ1-5,CSASGARGNQPQHF,TGCAGTGCTAGCGGGGCGCGTGGCAATCAGCCCCAGCATTTT
TRBD1,NA,TRBV7-6,TRBJ2-7,CASSLGNRGPYEQYF,TGTGCCAGCAGCTTAGGAAACAGGGGGCCCTACGAGCAGTACTTC
TRBD2,NA,TRBV28,TRBJ2-3,CASRESGSRADTQYF,TGTGCCAGCAGAGAGAGCGGGAGTCGAGCAGATACGCAGTATTTT
TRBD2,NA,TRBV6-1,TRBJ2-3,CASSEWREVEDTQYF,TGTGCCAGCAGTGAATGGCGGGAGGTGGAAGATACGCAGTATTTT
TRBD2,NA,TRBV20-1,TRBJ2-7,CSARPPGLGWEQYF,TGCAGTGCTAGACCCCCGGGACTAGGATGGGAGCAGTACTTC
NA,NA,TRBV7-2,TRBJ2-1,CASSFSGEVGLAKNIQFF,TGTGCCAGCAGCTTTTCGGGAGAAGTGGGTCTAGCCAAAAACATTCAGTTCTTC
NA,NA,TRBV28,TRBJ2-7,CASSPGGAAEEQYF,TGTGCCAGCAGTCCCGGGGGTGCCGCTGAAGAGCAGTACTTC
TRBD2,NA,TRBV14,TRBJ2-7,CASSLGLAGGYGYEQYF,TGTGCCAGCAGCTTGGGACTAGCGGGAGGATATGGCTACGAGCAGTACTTC
TRBD1,few,TRBV25-1,TRBJ2-6,CASSNLQGARGGANVLTF,TGTGCCAGCAGTAACTTACAGGGGGCGCGAGGTGGGGCCAACGTCCTGACTTTC
TRBD1,NA,TRBV6-2/TRBV6-3,TRBJ1-2,CASSGTGADGYTF,TGTGCCAGCAGTGGGACAGGGGCGGATGGCTACACCTTC
NA,few,TRBV30,TRBJ1-2,CAWVRGPTVGYTF,TGTGCCTGGGTACGGGGTCCCACGGTTGGCTACACCTTC
NA,NA,TRBV11-2,TRBJ2-3,CASSVDVGIDTQYF,TGTGCCAGCAGCGTAGATGTCGGGATAGATACGCAGTATTTT
NA,many,TRBV12-3/TRBV12-4,TRBJ2-4,CASSPAKNIQYF,TGTGCCAGCAGTCCGGCCAAAAACATTCAGTACTTC
TRBD1,NA,TRBV20-1,TRBJ1-4,CSARKQGRATNEKLFF,TGCAGTGCTAGAAAACAGGGGAGGGCAACTAATGAAAAACTGTTTTTT
TRBD1,NA,TRBV20-1,TRBJ2-5,CSAPDDRGETQYF,TGCAGTGCTCCCGATGACAGGGGAGAGACCCAGTACTTC
NA,NA,TRBV4-1,TRBJ2-7,CASGANDQVPYEQYF,TGCGCCAGCGGCGCGAACGACCAGGTCCCCTACGAGCAGTACTTC
NA,NA,TRBV6-1,TRBJ2-2,CASSRLIENTGELFF,TGTGCCAGCAGTCGACTCATCGAGAACACCGGGGAGCTGTTTTTT
NA,NA,TRBV4-3,TRBJ2-3,CASSQDPGESDTQYF,TGCGCCAGCAGCCAAGATCCCGGAGAGTCAGATACGCAGTATTTT
NA,NA,TRBV20-1,TRBJ2-6,CSATSGVSGANVLTF,TGCAGTGCAACTTCGGGGGTCTCTGGGGCCAACGTCCTGACTTTC
NA,NA,TRBV3-1,TRBJ2-3,CASSRWRDTQYF,TGTGCCAGCAGCCGCTGGCGGGATACGCAGTATTTT
NA,few,TRBV20-1,TRBJ1-1,CSARGRGNTEAFF,TGCAGTGCTAGAGGCCGGGGCAACACTGAAGCTTTCTTT
NA,few,TRBV14,TRBJ1-6,CASSQLQGNPLDSPLHF,TGTGCCAGCAGCCAATTACAGGGAAACCCACTCGATTCACCCCTCCACTTT
NA,NA,TRBV6-1,TRBJ1-1,CASSDQGFGTEAFF,TGTGCCAGCAGTGATCAGGGTTTCGGCACTGAAGCTTTCTTT
TRBD2,NA,TRBV7-8,TRBJ2-3,CASSPRLGGNTQYF,TGTGCCAGCAGCCCACGGCTGGGGGGGAATACGCAGTATTTT
NA,NA,TRBV7-2,TRBJ2-4,CASSLVTQLKNIQYF,TGTGCCAGCAGCCTAGTGACGCAGTTGAAAAACATTCAGTACTTC